This T cell receptor (beta chain) was sequenced in a study of T cell responses to AZD1222 COVID-19 vaccine. Study outcomes and limitations: The span of vaccine-associated CD4 TCRs extended across spike, with dominance at 160-218 and 743-854.

Assay: immunoSEQ multiplex PCR; the TCRdb copy retains only in-frame clones and omits some. The table lists roughly 100,000 clones, roughly 90% of them singletons. Points on this clone: What it binds is unknown.

Germline V gene data show CDR1 as LNHDA and CDR2 as SQIVND (reference sequence). There are 13 residues in the CDR3. Trimming pared 0 bases from V and 7 bases from J, leaving 4 bases between. The sequence was obtained from an adult in good health. This sample comprised peripheral blood, obtained on day 0 of AZD1222 vaccination. The gene calls are TRBV19 and TRBJ1-6; D not resolved. CDR3 in DNA: TGTGCCAGTAGTATAGAAGGAAATTCACCCCTCCACTTT. Protein sequence: CASSIEGNSPLHF.